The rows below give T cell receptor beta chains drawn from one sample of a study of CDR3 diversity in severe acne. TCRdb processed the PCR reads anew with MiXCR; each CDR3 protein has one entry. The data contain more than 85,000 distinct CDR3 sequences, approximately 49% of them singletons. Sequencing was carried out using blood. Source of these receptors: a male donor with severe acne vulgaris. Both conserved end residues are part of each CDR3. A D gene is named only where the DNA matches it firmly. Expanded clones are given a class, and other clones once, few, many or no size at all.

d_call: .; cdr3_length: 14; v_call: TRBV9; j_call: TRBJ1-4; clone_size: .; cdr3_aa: CASSVTSTNEKLSF; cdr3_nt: TGTGCCAGCAGCGTGACCTCAACTAATGAAAAACTGTCTTTT
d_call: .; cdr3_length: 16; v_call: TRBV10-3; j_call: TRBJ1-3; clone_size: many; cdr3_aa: CAISESKGQLGNTIYF; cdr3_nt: TGTGCCATCAGTGAGTCGAAAGGACAACTTGGAAACACCATATATTTT
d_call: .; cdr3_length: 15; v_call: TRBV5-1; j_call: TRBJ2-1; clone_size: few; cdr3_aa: CASSFRDNSYNEQFF; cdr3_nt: TGCGCCAGCAGCTTCCGGGACAACTCCTACAATGAGCAGTTCTTC
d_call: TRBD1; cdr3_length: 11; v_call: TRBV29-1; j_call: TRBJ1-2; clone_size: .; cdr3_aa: CRRGTGEGYTF; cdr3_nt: TGCAGGAGGGGGACAGGGGAGGGCTACACCTTC
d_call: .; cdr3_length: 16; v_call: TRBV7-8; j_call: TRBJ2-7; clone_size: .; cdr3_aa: CASSLESRVFSYEQYF; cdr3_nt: TGTGCCAGCAGCTTAGAGTCGCGGGTATTCTCCTACGAGCAGTACTTC
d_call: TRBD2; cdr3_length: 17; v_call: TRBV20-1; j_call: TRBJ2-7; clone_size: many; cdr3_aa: CSAFPTAGGPPLYEQYF; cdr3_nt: TGCAGTGCCTTCCCGACAGCGGGAGGGCCACCCCTCTACGAGCAGTACTTC
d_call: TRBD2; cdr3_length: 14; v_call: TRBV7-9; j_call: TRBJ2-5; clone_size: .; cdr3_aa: CASSLPGGQETQYF; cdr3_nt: TGTGCCAGCAGCTTACCGGGGGGACAAGAGACCCAGTACTTC
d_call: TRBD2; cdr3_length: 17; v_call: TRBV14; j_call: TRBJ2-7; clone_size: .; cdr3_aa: CASSLRTSGRVIGEQYF; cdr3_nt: TGTGCCAGCAGCCTTAGGACTAGCGGGAGGGTAATAGGGGAGCAGTACTTC
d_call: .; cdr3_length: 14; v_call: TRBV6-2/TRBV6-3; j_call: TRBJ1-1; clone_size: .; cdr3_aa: CASKTGGWGTEAFF; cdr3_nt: TGTGCCAGCAAAACCGGGGGATGGGGAACTGAAGCTTTCTTT
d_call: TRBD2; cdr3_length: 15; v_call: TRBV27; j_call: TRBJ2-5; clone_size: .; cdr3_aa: CASSWTSGSQETQYF; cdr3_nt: TGTGCCAGCAGTTGGACTAGCGGGAGCCAAGAGACCCAGTACTTC
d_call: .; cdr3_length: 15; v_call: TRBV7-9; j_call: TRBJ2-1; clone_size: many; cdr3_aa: CASSPTGNPYNEQFF; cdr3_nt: TGTGCCAGCAGCCCAACGGGAAACCCCTACAATGAGCAGTTCTTC
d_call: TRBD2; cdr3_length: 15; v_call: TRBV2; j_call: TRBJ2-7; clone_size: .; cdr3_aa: CASRSSSGSAYEQYF; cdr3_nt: TGTGCCAGCAGGTCCTCTAGCGGGAGCGCCTACGAGCAGTACTTC
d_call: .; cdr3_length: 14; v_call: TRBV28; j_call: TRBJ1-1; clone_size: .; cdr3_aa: CASSRDNLNTEAFF; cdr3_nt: TGTGCCAGCAGCCGGGACAACTTGAACACTGAAGCTTTCTTT
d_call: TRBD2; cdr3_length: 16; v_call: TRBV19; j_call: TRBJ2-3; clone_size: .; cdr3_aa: CASSRGLAGMKDTQYF; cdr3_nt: TGTGCCAGTAGTAGGGGACTAGCGGGAATGAAAGATACGCAGTATTTT
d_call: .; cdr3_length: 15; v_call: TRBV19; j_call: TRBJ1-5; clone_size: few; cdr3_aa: CASSLQFSSNQPQHF; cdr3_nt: TGTGCCAGTAGTTTACAGTTTTCAAGCAATCAGCCCCAGCATTTT
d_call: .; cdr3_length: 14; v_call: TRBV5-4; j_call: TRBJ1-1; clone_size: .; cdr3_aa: CASSTGGSNTEAFF; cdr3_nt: TGTGCCAGCAGCACCGGGGGCTCAAACACTGAAGCTTTCTTT
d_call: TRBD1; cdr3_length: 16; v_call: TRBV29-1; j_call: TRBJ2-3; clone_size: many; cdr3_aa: CSVEGWTGRSTDTQYF; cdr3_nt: TGCAGCGTTGAAGGATGGACAGGGAGAAGTACAGATACGCAGTATTTT
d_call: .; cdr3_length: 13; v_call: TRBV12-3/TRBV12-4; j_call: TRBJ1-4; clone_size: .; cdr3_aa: CASSFGVGEKLFF; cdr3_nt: TGTGCCAGCAGTTTTGGGGTAGGAGAAAAACTGTTTTTT
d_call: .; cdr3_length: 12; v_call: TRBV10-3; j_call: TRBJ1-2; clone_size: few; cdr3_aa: CAIGDGGVGYTF; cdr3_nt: TGTGCCATCGGGGACGGGGGGGTTGGCTACACCTTC
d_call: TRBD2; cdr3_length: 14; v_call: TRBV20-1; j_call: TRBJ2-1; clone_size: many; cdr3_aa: CSATRLAVNNEQFF; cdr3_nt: TGCAGTGCCACACGACTAGCGGTTAACAATGAGCAGTTCTTC
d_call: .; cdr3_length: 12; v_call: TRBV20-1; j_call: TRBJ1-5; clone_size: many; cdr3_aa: CSVARTNQPQHF; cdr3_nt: TGCAGTGTGGCGCGGACAAATCAGCCCCAGCATTTT
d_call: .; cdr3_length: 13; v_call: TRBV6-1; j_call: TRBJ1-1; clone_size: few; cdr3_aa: CASQLAGNTEAFF; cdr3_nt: TGTGCCAGCCAGCTCGCGGGGAACACTGAAGCTTTCTTT
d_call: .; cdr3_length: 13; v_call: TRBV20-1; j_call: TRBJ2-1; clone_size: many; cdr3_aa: CSARVVFYNEQFF; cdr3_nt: TGCAGTGCTAGAGTCGTCTTCTACAATGAGCAGTTCTTC
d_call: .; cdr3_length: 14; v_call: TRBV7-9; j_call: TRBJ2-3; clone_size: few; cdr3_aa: CASTPGTSTDTQYF; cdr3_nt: TGTGCCAGCACTCCCGGGACCAGCACAGATACGCAGTATTTT
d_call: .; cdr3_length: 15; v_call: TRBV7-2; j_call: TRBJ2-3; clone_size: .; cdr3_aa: CASSFTGPNTDTQYF; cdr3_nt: TGTGCCAGCAGCTTTACAGGGCCGAACACAGATACGCAGTATTTT
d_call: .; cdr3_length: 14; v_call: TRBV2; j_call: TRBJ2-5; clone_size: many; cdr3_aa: CASSLGDNQETQYF; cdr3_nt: TGTGCCAGCAGCCTCGGGGACAACCAAGAGACCCAGTACTTC
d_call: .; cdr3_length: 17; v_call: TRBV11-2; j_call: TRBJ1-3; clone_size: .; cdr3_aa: CASSLDSGRLSGNTIYF; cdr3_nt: TGTGCCAGCAGCTTAGATTCAGGCAGGCTCTCTGGAAACACCATATATTTT
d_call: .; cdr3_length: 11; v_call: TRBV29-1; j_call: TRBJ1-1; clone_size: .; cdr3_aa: CSVGLYTEAFF; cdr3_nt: TGCAGCGTCGGACTGTACACTGAAGCTTTCTTT
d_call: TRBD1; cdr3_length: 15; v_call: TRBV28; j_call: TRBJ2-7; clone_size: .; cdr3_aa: CASSVGTGLRYEQYF; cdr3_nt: TGTGCCAGCAGTGTGGGGACAGGCCTCCGTTACGAGCAGTACTTC
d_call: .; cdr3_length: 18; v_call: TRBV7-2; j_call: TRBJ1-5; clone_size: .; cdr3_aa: CASSYYRGQGNRNQPQHF; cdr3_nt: TGTGCCAGCAGCTACTATCGTGGGCAGGGAAATCGCAATCAGCCCCAGCATTTT
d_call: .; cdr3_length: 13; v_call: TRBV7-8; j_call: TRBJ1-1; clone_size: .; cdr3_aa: CASSPPGFVDAFF; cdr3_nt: TGTGCCAGCAGCCCCCCAGGGTTTGTCGACGCTTTCTTT
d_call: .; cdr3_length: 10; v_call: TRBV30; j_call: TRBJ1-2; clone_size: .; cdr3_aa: CAWYNYGYTF; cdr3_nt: TGTGCCTGGTATAACTATGGCTACACCTTC
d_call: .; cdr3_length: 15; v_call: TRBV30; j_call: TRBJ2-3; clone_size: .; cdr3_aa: CASTRSPLSTDTQYF; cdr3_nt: TGTGCCTCAACCCGCAGCCCTCTTAGCACAGATACGCAGTATTTT
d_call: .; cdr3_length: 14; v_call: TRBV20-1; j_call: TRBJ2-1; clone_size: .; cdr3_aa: CSAEQGFSYNEQFF; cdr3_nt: TGCAGTGCGGAGCAGGGGTTTTCCTACAATGAGCAGTTCTTC
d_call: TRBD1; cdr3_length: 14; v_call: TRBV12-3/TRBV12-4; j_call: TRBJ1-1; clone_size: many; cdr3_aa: CASSIRGRLAEAFF; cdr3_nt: TGTGCCAGCAGTATCAGGGGGAGGCTGGCTGAAGCTTTCTTT
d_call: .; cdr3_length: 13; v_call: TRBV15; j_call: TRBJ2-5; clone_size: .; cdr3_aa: CATSRIRLETQYF; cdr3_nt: TGTGCCACCAGCAGAATTAGACTAGAGACCCAGTACTTC
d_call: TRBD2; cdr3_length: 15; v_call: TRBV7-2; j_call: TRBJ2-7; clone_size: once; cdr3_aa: CASSLEAGGFYEQYF; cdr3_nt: TGTGCCAGCAGCTTAGAAGCGGGAGGGTTTTACGAGCAGTACTTC
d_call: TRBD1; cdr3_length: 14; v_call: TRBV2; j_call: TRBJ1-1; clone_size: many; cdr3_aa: CASSLTGMNTEAFF; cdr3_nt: TGTGCCAGCAGTCTGACAGGGATGAACACTGAAGCTTTCTTT
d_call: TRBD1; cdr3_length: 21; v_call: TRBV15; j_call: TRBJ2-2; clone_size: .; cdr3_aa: CATSRDRVSTGALYNTGELFF; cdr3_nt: TGTGCCACCAGCAGAGACCGAGTTTCGACAGGGGCCCTCTACAACACCGGGGAGCTGTTTTTT
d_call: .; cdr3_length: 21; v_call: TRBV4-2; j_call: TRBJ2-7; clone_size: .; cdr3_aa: CASSQELEDSGLYTGYYEQYF; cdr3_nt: TGTGCCAGCAGCCAAGAATTAGAGGACAGCGGACTTTACACCGGGTACTACGAGCAGTACTTC
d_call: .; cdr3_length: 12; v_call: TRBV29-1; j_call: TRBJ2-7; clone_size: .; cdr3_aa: CSVVKGSYEQYF; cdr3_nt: TGCAGCGTTGTAAAGGGCTCCTACGAGCAGTACTTC
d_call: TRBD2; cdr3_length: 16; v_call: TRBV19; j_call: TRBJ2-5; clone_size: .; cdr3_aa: CASTDAAGGPSGTQYF; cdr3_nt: TGTGCCAGTACCGATGCAGCGGGAGGGCCTTCGGGGACCCAGTACTTC
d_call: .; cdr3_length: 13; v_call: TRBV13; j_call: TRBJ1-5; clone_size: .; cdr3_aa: CASSFGPNQPQHF; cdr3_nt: TGTGCCAGCAGCTTTGGCCCGAATCAGCCCCAGCATTTT
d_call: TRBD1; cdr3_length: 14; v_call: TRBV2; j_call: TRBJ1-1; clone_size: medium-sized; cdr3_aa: CASTGTGGNTEAFF; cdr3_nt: TGTGCCAGCACCGGGACAGGAGGGAACACTGAAGCTTTCTTT
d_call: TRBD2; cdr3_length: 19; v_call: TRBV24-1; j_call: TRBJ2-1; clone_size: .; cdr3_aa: CATSDSGTSGRVVYNEQFF; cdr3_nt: TGTGCCACCAGTGACTCCGGGACTAGCGGGAGGGTAGTCTACAATGAGCAGTTCTTC
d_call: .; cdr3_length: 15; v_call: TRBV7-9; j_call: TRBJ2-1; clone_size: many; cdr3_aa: CASSFPPPADNEQFF; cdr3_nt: TGTGCCAGCAGCTTCCCCCCCCCAGCTGACAATGAGCAGTTCTTC
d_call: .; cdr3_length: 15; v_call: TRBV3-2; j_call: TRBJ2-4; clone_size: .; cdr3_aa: CASSHQGGVKNIQYF; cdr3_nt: TGTGCCAGCAGCCACCAGGGGGGCGTCAAAAACATTCAGTACTTC
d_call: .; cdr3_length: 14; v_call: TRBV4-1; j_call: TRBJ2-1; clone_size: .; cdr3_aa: CASSQAGVYNEQFF; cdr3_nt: TGCGCCAGCAGCCAAGCGGGGGTCTACAATGAGCAGTTCTTC
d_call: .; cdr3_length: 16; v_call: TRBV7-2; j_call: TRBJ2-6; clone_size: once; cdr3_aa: CASSLAWSSGANVLTF; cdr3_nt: TGTGCCAGCAGCTTAGCGTGGAGCTCTGGGGCCAACGTCCTGACTTTC
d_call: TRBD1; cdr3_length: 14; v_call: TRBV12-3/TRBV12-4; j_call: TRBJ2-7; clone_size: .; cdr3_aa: CASSMGQGGYEQYF; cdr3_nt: TGTGCCAGCAGCATGGGACAGGGGGGTTACGAGCAGTACTTC
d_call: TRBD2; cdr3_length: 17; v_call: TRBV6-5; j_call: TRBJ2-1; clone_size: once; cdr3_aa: CASRRQGTSGRVGEQFF; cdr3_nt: TGTGCCAGCAGAAGACAGGGGACTAGCGGGAGGGTAGGGGAGCAGTTCTTC
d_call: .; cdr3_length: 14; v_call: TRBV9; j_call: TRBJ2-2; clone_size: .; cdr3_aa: CASSVWTDSGELFF; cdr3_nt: TGTGCCAGCAGCGTTTGGACAGACTCCGGGGAGCTGTTTTTT
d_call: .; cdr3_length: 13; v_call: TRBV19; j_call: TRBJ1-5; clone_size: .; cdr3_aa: CALPTAGGQPQHF; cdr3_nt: TGTGCCCTCCCCACGGCAGGTGGTCAGCCCCAGCATTTT
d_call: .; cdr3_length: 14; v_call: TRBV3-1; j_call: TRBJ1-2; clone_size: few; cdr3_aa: CASSPPGNDYGYTF; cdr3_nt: TGTGCCAGCAGCCCCCCAGGGAACGACTATGGCTACACCTTC